The entry below describes one TCR beta chain. It was with a sample-barcoded 5' primer and a J-beta primer mix that a second PCR of about 6 to 12 cycles was run. TCRdb reanalysed the 5' RACE reads using MiXCR and keeps one entry per CDR3 protein. The sample lists about 680,000 distinct CDR3 sequences; approximately 50% were seen once. These data originate in a study of blood T cells in healthy people across ages. Looked up from germline, CDR1 is SQVTM and CDR2 is ANQGSEA. The CDR3 length is 15 residues. Trimming took 8 bases from V and 6 from J; bases not matched to a gene: 13. The rearrangement joins TRBV29-1 to TRBJ1-1, with 12 bases aligning to TRBD1. The sequenced material came from blood. The sequence came from a woman in her sixties or seventies in good health. The CDR3: CSCPGTGGTRAEAFF. The DNA of the CDR3 is TGCAGCTGCCCCGGGACAGGGGGCACGAGGGCTGAAGCTTTCTTT.